These 27 T cell receptor beta chains were all obtained from the same sample, sequenced in a study of T cell changes during pregnancy in multiple sclerosis. Some clones are missing from TCRdb's copy, which holds only in-frame ones; the method was immunoSEQ multiplex PCR. The table has about 38,000 clones, about nine tenths seen once; the top ten hold under 0.4%. The sample was CD4+ T cells from peripheral blood mononuclear cells, taken after pregnancy. The receptors shown here come from a female donor in good health, enrolled as a control in a pregnancy study.

V usage is TRBV4-1 and J usage is TRBJ1-4; TRBD1 agrees at 9 bases. The CDR3 sequence is 16 residues long. The ends lost 0 bases at V and 8 bases at J; junction bases unmatched: 7. CDR1 is MGHRA, CDR2 YSYEKL, per germline. CDR3 bases: TGCGCCAGCAGCCAAGATCAGGGACAGGGAGACGAAAAACTGTTTTTT. It is translated as CASSQDQGQGDEKLFF.

This chain joins TRBV6-6 and TRBJ1-2; 7 nucleotides agree with TRBD1. Germline V gene sequence: CDR1 MNHNY, CDR2 SVGAGI (reference sequence). This CDR3 has 14 amino acids. Trimming cost V 5 bases and J 4 bases; bases outside gene matches: 7. The CDR3 bases are TGTGCCAGCAGTGACCAGGGACAGCGCTATGGCTACACCTTC. It encodes CASSDQGQRYGYTF.

This chain joins TRBV4-1 and TRBJ2-2, with 8 bases lining up with TRBD2. With V trimmed by 3 bases and J by 8 bases, 8 bases remained unmatched. The CDR3 is 15 amino acids. CDR1 is MGHRA, CDR2 YSYEKL, per germline. CDR3 sequence (DNA): TGCGCCAGCAGCCAGGGTAGCGGGGTGGTTGGGGAGCTGTTTTTT. Protein product: CASSQGSGVVGELFF.

V gene TRBV7-2 combines with J gene TRBJ2-1; the match to TRBD2 covers 7 bases. Germline lookup yields CDR1 SGHTA and CDR2 FQGNSA. CDR3 size: 14 residues. The ends lost 2 bases at V and 8 bases at J; junction bases unmatched: 6. The chain's CDR3 is CASSLLSGLHEQFF. CDR3 DNA: TGTGCCAGCAGCTTACTTAGCGGGCTCCATGAGCAGTTCTTC.

The CDR3 coding sequence is TGTGCCTGGAACAACAGGGGGCAGGGTGGCTACACCTTC. Protein product: CAWNNRGQGGYTF. This rearrangement joins TRBV30 to TRBJ1-2, with TRBD1 matching 9 bases. The germline CDR1 and CDR2 sequences are GTSNPN and SVGIG (reference sequence). The ends lost 4 bases at V and 7 bases at J; junction bases unmatched: 7. This CDR3 contains 13 residues.

The rearrangement uses TRBV30 and TRBJ2-5, with 9 bases aligning to TRBD1. Losses at the gene ends were 5 bases for V and 2 bases for J; bases not matched to a gene: 9. The germline V gene has CDR1 GTSNPN and CDR2 SVGIG (reference sequence). The CDR3 is 15 amino acids. The CDR3 protein is CAWGRGQGKQETQYF. CDR3 nucleotides: TGTGCCTGGGGGAGGGGACAGGGAAAACAAGAGACCCAGTACTTC.

J is TRBJ2-7 and V is TRBV27, with D perhaps TRBD2 (6 bases). Germline-derived CDR1 and CDR2 are MNHEY and SMNVEV (reference sequence). Deletions cut 5 bases from V and 0 bases from J, with 14 bases between. The CDR3 sequence is 15 residues long. The DNA for the CDR3 is TGTGCCAGCAGTGAGTGGGGACTTCCCTCCTACGAGCAGTACTTC. It specifies CASSEWGLPSYEQYF.

This sequence joins TRBV27 and TRBJ2-7; possibly TRBD1 for D (5 bases). V lost 1 base and J 5 bases, leaving 12 bases between the germline ends. The germline gives CDR1 MNHEY, CDR2 SMNVEV (reference sequence). This CDR3 contains 14 residues. The CDR3 sequence is CASSLLGPAHEQYF. The CDR3, as DNA: TGTGCCAGCAGTTTATTGGGGCCTGCACACGAGCAGTACTTC.

The chain combines TRBV4-2 with TRBJ1-2, with 8 bases lining up with TRBD1. The trim removed 4 bases at V and 4 bases at J, leaving 5 bases unmatched. This CDR3 is built from 14 residues. Germline-derived CDR1 and CDR2 are LGHNA and YNFKEQ. The CDR3 nucleotides read TGTGCCAGCAGCCCCGCAGGGGGCGTCTATGGCTACACCTTC. It encodes CASSPAGGVYGYTF.

V gene TRBV7-6 combines with J gene TRBJ2-1; 7 bases agree with TRBD1. Germline CDR1 reads SGHVS; CDR2 reads FNYEAQ. CDR3 length equals 16 residues. The J segment lost 3 bases and the V segment lost 5 bases, leaving 10 bases of the junction unmatched. Here the CDR3 DNA reads TGTGCCAGCAGCCTGAGAGGGGGCGCCGGCTACAATGAGCAGTTCTTC. It translates to CASSLRGGAGYNEQFF.

The chain combines TRBV25-1 with TRBJ1-2; 9 positions agree with TRBD1. CDR3 length equals 13 residues. Looked up from germline, CDR1 is MGHDK and CDR2 is SYGVNS. V was clipped by 1 base and J by 8 bases; unmatched bases: 2. The CDR3 loop reads CASSEWDRVGYTF. In nucleotides, the CDR3 is TGTGCCAGCAGTGAATGGGACAGGGTAGGCTACACCTTC.

The chain joins TRBV6-5 to TRBJ1-1, with D perhaps matching TRBD1 (5 bases). Deletions cut 6 bases from V and 0 bases from J, with 8 bases between. In germline, CDR1 is MNHEY, CDR2 SVGAGI. This CDR3 spans 13 amino acids. In DNA form, the CDR3 reads TGTGCCAGCAGCCTCAGGGTGAACACTGAAGCTTTCTTT. Translated: CASSLRVNTEAFF.

The chain uses TRBV5-4 and TRBJ1-1; no firm D call. The germline CDR1 and CDR2 sequences are SGHNT and YYREEE (reference sequence). CDR3 size: 14 residues. V was clipped by 0 bases and J by 4 bases, with 10 bases between them. The CDR3 sequence: CASSLDPGGTEAFF. The CDR3 DNA sequence: TGTGCCAGCAGCTTGGACCCAGGAGGCACTGAAGCTTTCTTT.

The V gene is TRBV13, the J gene TRBJ2-6, with D possibly being TRBD1 (5 bases). Trimming removed 3 bases at V and 1 base at J, with 13 bases between. The V gene's germline CDR1 is PRHDT and CDR2 FYEKMQ (reference sequence). The CDR3 spans 17 residues. In DNA, the CDR3 is TGTGCCAGCAGCTTCGGGCAGGGTTTATCTGGGGCCAACGTCCTGACTTTC. It is translated as CASSFGQGLSGANVLTF.

The chain carries TRBV29-1 and TRBJ2-2, with TRBD1 matching 7 bases. V shed 6 bases and J 6 bases; nucleotides not matched to a gene: 4. Germline V gives CDR1 SQVTM, CDR2 ANQGSEA. The CDR3 runs to 12 residues. The CDR3 DNA reads TGCAGCGTATCACAGGGGTCCGGGGAGCTGTTTTTT. Translating it yields CSVSQGSGELFF.

The chain employs TRBV11-1 and TRBJ2-5; 8 positions agree with TRBD2. The V and J ends lost 0 bases and 1 base, in that order; junction bases with no gene match: 1. The CDR3 spans 15 residues. The germline V gene has CDR1 SGHAT and CDR2 FQDESV (reference sequence). The CDR3 sequence: CASSLASGVQETQYF. CDR3 coding DNA: TGTGCCAGCAGCTTAGCTAGCGGGGTCCAAGAGACCCAGTACTTC.

The chain joins TRBV4-2 to TRBJ1-1, with 7 bases matching TRBD1. This CDR3 is 15 amino acids long. V trimming: 0 bases; J trimming: 4 bases; junction bases outside the gene matches: 5. Germline CDR1 reads LGHNA; CDR2 reads YNFKEQ. The CDR3 is CASSQEQGKGTEAFF. The CDR3 nucleotides read TGTGCCAGCAGCCAAGAACAGGGGAAAGGCACTGAAGCTTTCTTT.

The chain has TRBV25-1 and TRBJ2-7; no clear D. Trimming took off 5 bases at V and 11 bases at J, with 13 bases between the two ends. Germline CDR1 reads MGHDK; CDR2 reads SYGVNS. CDR3 size: 11 residues. In nucleotides, the CDR3 is TGTGCCAGCAGTAAGGTGTCCCGGGAGTACTTC. Translating it yields CASSKVSREYF.

V usage is TRBV29-1 and J usage is TRBJ1-1; D is perhaps TRBD1 (6 bases). CDR1 SQVTM and CDR2 ANQGSEA come from the germline V gene. V dropped 7 bases and J dropped 1 base, with 13 bases sitting between them. The CDR3 consists of 13 residues. The CDR3 region has the DNA TGCAGCGGACGAACAGGGACGAACACTGAAGCTTTCTTT. As protein: CSGRTGTNTEAFF.

The gene calls are TRBV27 and TRBJ2-2, with D possibly being TRBD2 (6 bases). Per the germline V gene, CDR1 is MNHEY and CDR2 is SMNVEV (reference sequence). V was clipped by 6 bases and J by 4 bases, with 18 bases between them. The CDR3 extends over 16 amino acids. CDR3 in DNA: TGTGCCAGCAGCCCTAGGGAGGTCATCGGCACCGGGGAGCTGTTTTTT. Encoded protein: CASSPREVIGTGELFF.

The chain employs TRBV19 and TRBJ1-1; 8 bases line up with TRBD1. Germline assignment: CDR1 LNHDA and CDR2 SQIVND (reference sequence). Trimming removed 4 bases from V and 3 bases from J; junction bases left unmatched: 10. This CDR3 region has 16 residues. CDR3 DNA sequence: TGTGCCAGTAGTACCCCCGGACAGGGTGGGTACACTGAAGCTTTCTTT. Its protein product is CASSTPGQGGYTEAFF.

The chain is built from TRBV19 and TRBJ2-3; a possible D gene is TRBD1 (8 bases). There are 14 residues in the CDR3. Looked up from germline, CDR1 is LNHDA and CDR2 is SQIVND (reference sequence). The V and J ends lost 4 bases and 4 bases respectively, with 12 bases between them. The CDR3 nucleotides are TGTGCCAGTAGTACACAGGGGGGGTCAGATACGCAGTATTTT. Translating gives CASSTQGGSDTQYF.

About this clone: The same CDR3 arises from other DNA sequences in this sample as well. The chain is built from TRBV30 and TRBJ1-5; tentatively, D is TRBD1 (5 bases). The CDR3 totals 13 residues. Germline loops: CDR1 GTSNPN, CDR2 SVGIG (reference sequence). V gave up 2 bases and J gave up 4 bases, with 9 bases separating them. The chain's CDR3 is CAWSRQGNQPQHF. CDR3 DNA sequence: TGTGCCTGGAGTCGGCAGGGAAATCAGCCCCAGCATTTT.

The V call is TRBV6-5, the J call TRBJ1-5, with 8 nucleotides matching TRBD1. The CDR3 has 14 residues. After removal of 4 bases from V and 6 bases from J, the junction contained 5 bases not matched to a gene. Germline values: CDR1 MNHEY, CDR2 SVGAGI. In DNA form, the CDR3 reads TGTGCCAGCAGTTTCAGGGGGCTGGGTCAGCCCCAGCATTTT. It codes for CASSFRGLGQPQHF.

This sequence joins TRBV14 and TRBJ1-1, with TRBD1 identical over 8 bases. This CDR3 has 12 amino acids. Germline V gene lookup returns CDR1 SGHDN and CDR2 FVKESK. Trimming at V came to 5 bases and at J to 11 bases, leaving 7 bases not matched to a gene. This CDR3 reads CASSGQGLRAFF. The CDR3, as DNA: TGTGCCAGCAGCGGACAGGGCCTAAGGGCTTTCTTT.

The chain combines TRBV11-2 with TRBJ2-5; 12 bases map to TRBD2. Germline assignment: CDR1 SGHAT and CDR2 FQNNGV. The CDR3 runs 19 residues. Trimming cost V 5 bases and J 1 base; bases outside gene matches: 14. CDR3 sequence: CASSGSRLAGDGGQETQYF. The CDR3 nucleotides read TGTGCCAGCAGCGGATCCCGACTAGCGGGGGACGGGGGCCAAGAGACCCAGTACTTC.

The rearrangement links TRBV7-2 to TRBJ2-4; TRBD1 might be the D (6 bases). The CDR3 consists of 13 residues. V dropped 4 bases and J dropped 5 bases, with 9 bases sitting between them. Germline V gene sequence: CDR1 SGHTA, CDR2 FQGNSA. The CDR3 coding sequence is TGTGCCAGCAGCTCCGGGACACAAAACATTCAGTACTTC. It translates to CASSSGTQNIQYF.